The entry below gives a single T cell receptor (beta chain) sequence along with its context. What it recognizes is unknown. TCRdb's copy holds only in-frame clones and misses some; the assay was immunoSEQ multiplex PCR. The repertoire includes more than 80,000 clones, about 90% of them detected once, and under 8.5% sits in the top ten. The entry originates in a study of OX40 agonist ivuxolimab in advanced cancers. On the study more broadly: Patients got intravenous ivuxolimab at 0.01 to 10 mg/kg every 2 weeks. Of mixed ages from about 20 to 85 and averaging about 60 years, the group was around 78% male. Overall study results and limits: CD4+ and CD8+ blood T cells expanded clonally by week 6 at 0.1 to 3.0 mg/kg.

The sequences come from CD4+ or CD8+ T cells sorted from blood, collected in a trial of the OX40 agonist ivuxolimab. This TCR was sampled from an adult with an advanced solid tumor such as melanoma, head and neck, liver or kidney cancer.

The CDR3 DNA reads TGTGCCAGCAGAGAGGGGGGGCCCTACGAGCAGTACTTC. Translating it yields CASREGGPYEQYF. The chain carries TRBV28 and TRBJ2-7; a possible D gene is TRBD2 (7 bases). The germline CDR1 and CDR2 sequences are MDHEN and SYDVKM. The CDR3 has 13 residues. Deletions cut 6 bases from V and 2 bases from J, with 11 bases between.